The clone carrying this TCR beta chain has just a few counts. Antigen specificity is unknown. This entry belongs to a study of identical twins. Overall study findings and caveats: Beta clonotypes that were abundant in cord blood contained fewer insertions, a pattern absent from memory repertoires. Shared out-of-frame alpha sequences (those common to twins) showed excess low generation probability. Twins' excess sharing was less marked for out-of-frame beta sequences.

A universal primer binding site was introduced by template switching. The final cDNA contained unique molecular identifiers. TCRdb itself ran the 5' RACE reads through MiXCR, one entry per CDR3 protein. The sample includes 550,000 to 700,000 distinct CDR3 sequences, nearly 10% of them seen just once. This CDR3 contains 16 residues. Germline V gene lookup returns CDR1 SGHTA and CDR2 FQGNSA. V dropped 2 bases and J dropped 5; count of bases not matched to a gene: 8. These data also formed part of another study, on yellow fever vaccine responses in identical twins.

The sequencing input was PBMCs. This sequence originates from a woman between 18 and 30 years old in good health. The chain has TRBV7-2 and TRBJ2-7, with 11 bases lining up with TRBD2. The CDR3: CASSLLAGGVIDEQYF. Written as DNA, the CDR3 is TGTGCCAGCAGCTTACTAGCGGGAGGAGTAATCGACGAGCAGTACTTC.